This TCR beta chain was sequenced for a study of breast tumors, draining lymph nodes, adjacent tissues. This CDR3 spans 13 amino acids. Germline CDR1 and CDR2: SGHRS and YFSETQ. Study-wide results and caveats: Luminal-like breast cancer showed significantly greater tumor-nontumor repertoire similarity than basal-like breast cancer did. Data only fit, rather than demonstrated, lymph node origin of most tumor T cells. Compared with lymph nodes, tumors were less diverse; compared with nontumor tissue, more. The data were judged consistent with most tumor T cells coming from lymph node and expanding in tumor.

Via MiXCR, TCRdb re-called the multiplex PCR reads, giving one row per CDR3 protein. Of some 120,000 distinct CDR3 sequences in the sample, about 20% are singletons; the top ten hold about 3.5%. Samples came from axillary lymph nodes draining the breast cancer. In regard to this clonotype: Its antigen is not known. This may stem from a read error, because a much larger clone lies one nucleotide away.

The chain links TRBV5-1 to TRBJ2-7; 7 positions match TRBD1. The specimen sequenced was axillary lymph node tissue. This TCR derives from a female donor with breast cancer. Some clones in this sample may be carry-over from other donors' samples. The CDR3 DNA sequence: TGCGCCAGCAGCTCCCAAGGGGGCGACGAGCAGCACTTC. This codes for CASSSQGGDEQHF.